This T cell receptor (beta chain) is drawn from a study of OX40 agonist ivuxolimab in advanced cancers. Clones were sequenced by immunoSEQ multiplex PCR, and TCRdb holds only the in-frame ones, with some missing. The data contain around 39,000 clones, approximately 80% of them singletons. Per the germline V gene, CDR1 is SGHTA and CDR2 is FQGNSA. Trimming cost V 5 bases and J 9 bases, with 17 bases left between them. CDR3 length: 15 amino acids. This material consisted of CD4+ or CD8+ T cells sorted from blood, taken in a trial of the OX40 agonist ivuxolimab. The chain joins TRBV7-2 to TRBJ1-6, with a weak D call TRBD1 (5 bases). The receptor was isolated from an adult with an advanced solid tumor such as melanoma, head and neck, liver or kidney cancer. The CDR3 nucleotides read TGTGCCAGCAGCCCTGGGTCAGGGATGGGTTCACCCCTCCACTTT. Translated, it gives CASSPGSGMGSPLHF. Combining the CDR3 with reference TRBV7-2 and TRBJ1-6 gives the whole variable domain GAGVSQSPSNKVTEKGKDVELRCDPISGHTALYWYRQSLGQGLEFLIYFQGNSAPDKSGLPSDRFSAERTGGSVSTLTIQRTQQEDSAVYLCASSPGSGMGSPLHFGNGTRLTVT.